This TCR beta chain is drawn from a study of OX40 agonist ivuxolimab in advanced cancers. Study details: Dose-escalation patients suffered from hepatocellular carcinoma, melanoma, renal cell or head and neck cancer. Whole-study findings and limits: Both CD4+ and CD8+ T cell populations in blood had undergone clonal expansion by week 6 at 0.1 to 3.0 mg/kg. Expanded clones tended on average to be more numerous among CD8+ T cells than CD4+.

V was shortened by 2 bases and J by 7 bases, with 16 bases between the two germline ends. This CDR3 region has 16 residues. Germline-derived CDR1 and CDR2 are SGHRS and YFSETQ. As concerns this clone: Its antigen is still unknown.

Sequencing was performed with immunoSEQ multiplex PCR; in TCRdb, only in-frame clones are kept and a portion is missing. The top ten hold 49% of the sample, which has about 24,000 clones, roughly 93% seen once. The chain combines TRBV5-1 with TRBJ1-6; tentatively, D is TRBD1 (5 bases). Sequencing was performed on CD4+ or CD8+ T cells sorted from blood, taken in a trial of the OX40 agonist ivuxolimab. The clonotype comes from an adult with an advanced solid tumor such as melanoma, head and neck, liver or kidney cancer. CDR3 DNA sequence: TGCGCCAGCAGCTTTGGGGGGACTTACACAAATTCACCCCTCCACTTT. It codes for CASSFGGTYTNSPLHF.